The T cell receptor beta chain described here comes from a study of blood T cell repertoires in COVID-19. Trimming cost V 3 bases and J 3 bases; bases outside gene matches: 7. Germline CDR1 is SGHTS and CDR2 is YDEGEE. This CDR3 is built from 17 residues. Generated by immunoSEQ multiplex PCR, the TCRdb table keeps only in-frame clones and is missing some. The sample records about 300,000 clones, approximately 92% being singletons. The chain combines TRBV5-8 with TRBJ2-3; 13 bases are shared with TRBD2. Sequenced sample: PBMCs or T cells enriched from blood (not recorded which). This receptor was identified in a woman between 25 and 40 years old who had recovered from COVID-19. CDR3 protein: CASSWGTSGTRTDTQYF. DNA of the CDR3: TGTGCCAGCAGCTGGGGGACTAGCGGGACTCGGACAGATACGCAGTATTTT.